This is a list of T cell receptor beta chains from one sample in a study of blood T cell repertoires in COVID-19. Measured with immunoSEQ multiplex PCR; TCRdb has only the in-frame clones, and not every one. The sample lists 20,000 to 30,000 clones; roughly 92% were seen once. Input material: peripheral blood. Receptor source: a human donor in a cohort sampled during active COVID-19. Each CDR3 is given with its conserved first and last residue. The order of the fields is D gene, J gene, clone size, V gene, CDR3 protein, CDR3 DNA. D genes are given only for firm matches. Size values are once, few and many counts, or a class for expanded clones, and some rows have none.

d_call: .; j_call: TRBJ1-5; clone_size: .; v_call: TRBV5-8; cdr3_aa: CASSLDGGKALGSNQPQHF; cdr3_nt: TGTGCCAGCAGCTTGGACGGGGGTAAGGCCCTTGGAAGCAATCAGCCCCAGCATTTT
d_call: .; j_call: TRBJ1-2; clone_size: .; v_call: TRBV7-8; cdr3_aa: CASSLVQESGYTF; cdr3_nt: TGTGCCAGCAGCTTAGTACAGGAGAGTGGCTACACCTTC
d_call: .; j_call: TRBJ2-3; clone_size: .; v_call: TRBV24-1; cdr3_aa: CATSDTPSSGTDTQYF; cdr3_nt: TGTGCCACCAGTGACACCCCTTCTAGCGGCACAGATACGCAGTATTTT
d_call: TRBD2; j_call: TRBJ2-5; clone_size: .; v_call: TRBV24-1; cdr3_aa: CATSAVTGTSGQETQYF; cdr3_nt: TGTGCCACCAGTGCCGTAACCGGGACTAGCGGCCAAGAGACCCAGTACTTC
d_call: TRBD2; j_call: TRBJ2-1; clone_size: .; v_call: TRBV5-1; cdr3_aa: CASSLKTSGTNEQFF; cdr3_nt: TGCGCCAGCAGTTTAAAGACTAGCGGAACCAATGAGCAGTTCTTC
d_call: .; j_call: TRBJ1-5; clone_size: .; v_call: TRBV11-2; cdr3_aa: CASSLTLVQPQHF; cdr3_nt: TGTGCCAGCAGCTTAACTCTGGTCCAGCCCCAGCATTTT
d_call: .; j_call: TRBJ2-4; clone_size: .; v_call: TRBV27; cdr3_aa: CASSLFPPTGTTKNIQYF; cdr3_nt: TGTGCCAGCAGTTTATTCCCCCCGACAGGTACTACCAAAAACATTCAGTACTTC
d_call: .; j_call: TRBJ1-4; clone_size: few; v_call: TRBV12-5; cdr3_aa: CASGLSRGWEKLFF; cdr3_nt: TGTGCTAGTGGTTTGAGCAGGGGATGGGAAAAACTGTTTTTT
d_call: .; j_call: TRBJ2-3; clone_size: .; v_call: TRBV9; cdr3_aa: CASSVEGASALADTQYF; cdr3_nt: TGTGCCAGCAGCGTAGAAGGGGCCTCAGCACTGGCAGATACGCAGTATTTT
d_call: .; j_call: TRBJ2-2; clone_size: .; v_call: TRBV9; cdr3_aa: CASSADRNTGELFF; cdr3_nt: TGTGCCAGCAGCGCGGACAGGAACACCGGGGAGCTGTTTTTT
d_call: TRBD1; j_call: TRBJ1-1; clone_size: .; v_call: TRBV6-5; cdr3_aa: CASSGDRVNTEAFF; cdr3_nt: TGTGCCAGCAGCGGGGACAGGGTGAACACTGAAGCTTTCTTT
d_call: TRBD2; j_call: TRBJ2-3; clone_size: .; v_call: TRBV10-2; cdr3_aa: CATREGPVRTDTQYF; cdr3_nt: TGCGCCACGAGGGAGGGTCCGGTCAGGACAGATACGCAGTATTTT
d_call: .; j_call: TRBJ1-2; clone_size: .; v_call: TRBV28; cdr3_aa: CASSLFVGRYGYTF; cdr3_nt: TGTGCCAGCAGTTTATTTGTGGGGCGGTATGGCTACACCTTC
d_call: .; j_call: TRBJ2-7; clone_size: once; v_call: TRBV5-4; cdr3_aa: CASSFGEGGEQYF; cdr3_nt: TGTGCCAGCAGCTTTGGGGAAGGGGGCGAGCAGTACTTC
d_call: TRBD1; j_call: TRBJ2-5; clone_size: .; v_call: TRBV5-4; cdr3_aa: CASSTGQSPETQYF; cdr3_nt: TGTGCCAGCAGCACGGGACAGTCCCCAGAGACCCAGTACTTC
d_call: TRBD1; j_call: TRBJ1-3; clone_size: .; v_call: TRBV6-5; cdr3_aa: CATLTGTYSGNTIYF; cdr3_nt: TGTGCCACTTTGACAGGGACTTACTCTGGAAACACCATATATTTT
d_call: .; j_call: TRBJ1-2; clone_size: .; v_call: TRBV19; cdr3_aa: CASSTGGANDGYTF; cdr3_nt: TGTGCCAGTAGTACTGGGGGGGCCAACGATGGCTACACCTTC
d_call: .; j_call: TRBJ2-5; clone_size: .; v_call: TRBV9; cdr3_aa: CASSPSVTQETQYF; cdr3_nt: TGTGCCAGCAGCCCCAGCGTCACCCAAGAGACCCAGTACTTC
d_call: TRBD2; j_call: TRBJ2-1; clone_size: .; v_call: TRBV7-8; cdr3_aa: CASSPNGLAGLHPRGQSSYNEQFF; cdr3_nt: TGTGCCAGCAGCCCTAACGGCCTAGCGGGACTACATCCCCGGGGCCAGAGCTCCTACAATGAGCAGTTCTTC
d_call: .; j_call: TRBJ1-1; clone_size: .; v_call: TRBV10-1; cdr3_aa: CASNRARGDTEAFF; cdr3_nt: TGCGCCAGCAACAGGGCCAGAGGGGATACTGAAGCTTTCTTT
d_call: TRBD2; j_call: TRBJ2-7; clone_size: .; v_call: TRBV5-1; cdr3_aa: CASRLLLAGGGNEQYF; cdr3_nt: TGCGCCAGCAGATTGCTCCTAGCGGGAGGGGGAAACGAGCAGTACTTC
d_call: .; j_call: TRBJ2-7; clone_size: .; v_call: TRBV6-2/TRBV6-3; cdr3_aa: CASSYESSYEQYF; cdr3_nt: TGTGCCAGCAGTTACGAGAGCTCCTACGAGCAGTACTTC
d_call: TRBD1; j_call: TRBJ1-1; clone_size: few; v_call: TRBV18; cdr3_aa: CASSPTGGGGNTEAFF; cdr3_nt: TGTGCCAGCTCACCAACAGGGGGCGGCGGGAACACTGAAGCTTTCTTT
d_call: .; j_call: TRBJ1-1; clone_size: .; v_call: TRBV19; cdr3_aa: CASSFGQPNTEAFF; cdr3_nt: TGTGCCAGTAGTTTCGGACAGCCGAACACTGAAGCTTTCTTT
d_call: TRBD1; j_call: TRBJ1-4; clone_size: .; v_call: TRBV7-9; cdr3_aa: CASSSWDRAGEKLFF; cdr3_nt: TGTGCCAGCAGCTCTTGGGACAGGGCAGGCGAAAAACTGTTTTTT
d_call: TRBD1; j_call: TRBJ1-5; clone_size: .; v_call: TRBV4-1; cdr3_aa: CASSPTGTGNQPQHF; cdr3_nt: TGCGCCAGCAGCCCCACCGGGACAGGGAATCAGCCCCAGCATTTT
d_call: .; j_call: TRBJ1-1; clone_size: once; v_call: TRBV5-1; cdr3_aa: CASRQGGLNTEAFF; cdr3_nt: TGCGCCAGCAGACAGGGAGGGCTGAACACTGAAGCTTTCTTT
d_call: .; j_call: TRBJ2-1; clone_size: .; v_call: TRBV6-1; cdr3_aa: CASSERSWGPYNEQFF; cdr3_nt: TGTGCCAGCAGTGAAAGATCTTGGGGGCCTTACAATGAGCAGTTCTTC
d_call: .; j_call: TRBJ2-5; clone_size: .; v_call: TRBV11-2; cdr3_aa: CASSLTPWRGLGETQYF; cdr3_nt: TGTGCCAGCAGCTTAACCCCTTGGCGGGGGCTGGGGGAGACCCAGTACTTC
d_call: .; j_call: TRBJ1-1; clone_size: .; v_call: TRBV11-2; cdr3_aa: CASSLVTGRNTEAFF; cdr3_nt: TGTGCCAGCAGCTTAGTAACAGGCCGGAACACTGAAGCTTTCTTT
d_call: TRBD2; j_call: TRBJ2-3; clone_size: .; v_call: TRBV30; cdr3_aa: CAWSVEAQLREATDTQYF; cdr3_nt: TGTGCCTGGAGTGTAGAGGCCCAGCTGCGGGAGGCCACAGATACGCAGTATTTT
d_call: TRBD1; j_call: TRBJ2-5; clone_size: once; v_call: TRBV10-3; cdr3_aa: CAISGGDRGRLETQYF; cdr3_nt: TGTGCCATCAGTGGAGGGGACAGGGGGCGCTTGGAGACCCAGTACTTC
d_call: TRBD1; j_call: TRBJ1-2; clone_size: few; v_call: TRBV7-9; cdr3_aa: CASSGNRGDYGYTF; cdr3_nt: TGTGCCAGCAGCGGAAACAGGGGTGACTATGGCTACACCTTC
d_call: .; j_call: TRBJ2-3; clone_size: .; v_call: TRBV6-2/TRBV6-3; cdr3_aa: CASSYDSTSTDTQYF; cdr3_nt: TGTGCCAGCAGTTACGACAGTACTAGCACAGATACGCAGTATTTT
d_call: .; j_call: TRBJ1-1; clone_size: .; v_call: TRBV9; cdr3_aa: CASNPRGAGQKAFF; cdr3_nt: TGTGCCAGCAACCCCCGGGGGGCAGGACAAAAAGCTTTCTTT
d_call: .; j_call: TRBJ1-2; clone_size: .; v_call: TRBV3-1/TRBV3-2; cdr3_aa: CASSQQGNYGYTF; cdr3_nt: TGTGCCAGCAGCCAACAGGGTAACTATGGCTACACCTTC
d_call: TRBD2; j_call: TRBJ2-3; clone_size: .; v_call: TRBV2; cdr3_aa: CASSPGAGVPTDTQYF; cdr3_nt: TGTGCCAGCAGTCCCGGGGCGGGAGTTCCCACAGATACGCAGTATTTT
d_call: .; j_call: TRBJ2-3; clone_size: .; v_call: TRBV5-1; cdr3_aa: CASSLGRDTDTQYF; cdr3_nt: TGCGCCAGCAGCTTGGGACGGGACACAGATACGCAGTATTTT
d_call: TRBD2; j_call: TRBJ2-1; clone_size: .; v_call: TRBV6-1; cdr3_aa: CASSERFLRGMTYNEQFF; cdr3_nt: TGTGCCAGCAGTGAAAGGTTTTTGCGGGGGATGACCTACAATGAGCAGTTCTTC
d_call: .; j_call: TRBJ2-5; clone_size: .; v_call: TRBV6-5; cdr3_aa: CASRRGSLQETQYF; cdr3_nt: TGTGCCAGCAGGCGGGGCAGCCTTCAAGAGACCCAGTACTTC
d_call: .; j_call: TRBJ1-1; clone_size: .; v_call: TRBV20-1; cdr3_aa: CSASQGLGEAFF; cdr3_nt: TGCAGTGCTAGTCAGGGCTTAGGTGAAGCTTTCTTT
d_call: TRBD1; j_call: TRBJ2-1; clone_size: .; v_call: TRBV5-1; cdr3_aa: CASRGQGMHEQFF; cdr3_nt: TGCGCCAGCAGGGGACAGGGCATGCATGAGCAGTTCTTC
d_call: .; j_call: TRBJ1-1; clone_size: .; v_call: TRBV20-1; cdr3_aa: CSARSWREAFF; cdr3_nt: TGCAGTGCTAGGTCGTGGAGGGAAGCTTTCTTT
d_call: TRBD2; j_call: TRBJ2-5; clone_size: .; v_call: TRBV27; cdr3_aa: CASSPGLAGAKTQYF; cdr3_nt: TGTGCCAGCAGTCCGGGACTAGCGGGGGCAAAGACCCAGTACTTC
d_call: .; j_call: TRBJ2-1; clone_size: .; v_call: TRBV21-1; cdr3_aa: CASRDKSTNEQFF; cdr3_nt: TGTGCCAGCCGGGACAAGTCGACCAATGAGCAGTTCTTC
d_call: .; j_call: TRBJ1-1; clone_size: .; v_call: TRBV5-5; cdr3_aa: CASSFRVLNTEAFF; cdr3_nt: TGTGCCAGCAGCTTTCGGGTCCTGAACACTGAAGCTTTCTTT
d_call: .; j_call: TRBJ2-2; clone_size: .; v_call: TRBV14; cdr3_aa: CASSQMGLYTGELFF; cdr3_nt: TGTGCCAGCAGCCAAATGGGACTTTACACCGGGGAGCTGTTTTTT
d_call: .; j_call: TRBJ1-2; clone_size: .; v_call: TRBV28; cdr3_aa: CASSAPAGGYTF; cdr3_nt: TGTGCCAGCTCTGCCCCGGCGGGAGGCTACACCTTC
d_call: TRBD1; j_call: TRBJ2-4; clone_size: .; v_call: TRBV5-1; cdr3_aa: CASSRLDRGQGKNIQYF; cdr3_nt: TGCGCCAGCAGCCGGCTTGACAGGGGGCAAGGCAAAAACATTCAGTACTTC
d_call: .; j_call: TRBJ2-7; clone_size: .; v_call: TRBV19; cdr3_aa: CASGNGETEQYF; cdr3_nt: TGTGCCAGTGGTAATGGAGAGACCGAGCAGTACTTC
d_call: .; j_call: TRBJ1-2; clone_size: .; v_call: TRBV19; cdr3_aa: CASSKGQQYGYTF; cdr3_nt: TGTGCCAGTAGTAAAGGACAGCAATATGGCTACACCTTC
d_call: .; j_call: TRBJ1-2; clone_size: once; v_call: TRBV28; cdr3_aa: CASSFRWGYTF; cdr3_nt: TGTGCCAGCAGTTTCCGGTGGGGCTACACCTTC
d_call: TRBD2; j_call: TRBJ2-1; clone_size: .; v_call: TRBV6-6; cdr3_aa: CASTLYSGLADNEQFF; cdr3_nt: TGTGCCAGCACCCTCTACAGCGGGCTAGCGGACAATGAGCAGTTCTTC